This T cell receptor beta chain was identified in a study of regulatory T cells in long-lasting Graves disease. Study summary: Patients newly diagnosed with Graves' had been on antithyroid drugs for under 3 months.

Germline-derived CDR1 and CDR2 are ENHRY and SYGVKD. The junction had 10 bases not matched to a gene; V was cut back by 6 bases and J by 3 bases. The CDR3 is made up of 15 amino acids. Described time point: newly diagnosed GD, antithyroid drugs for less than 3 months. The TCR library was made from RNA extracted from PBMCs. This clonotype has ten or more counts. CDR3-region Arm-PCR and iRepertoire HTBI primers produced the TCR beta libraries. Via MiXCR, TCRdb re-called the multiplex PCR reads, giving one row per CDR3 protein. The top ten clones hold around 20% of a sample with about 220,000 distinct CDR3 sequences, around 17% of them seen once.

The input for sequencing was peripheral blood mononuclear cells (PBMCs), taken at new diagnosis, from a patient treated with antithyroid drugs. The TCR was taken from a female donor with Graves disease. The V call is TRBV10-3, the J call TRBJ2-7, with 8 bases matching TRBD2. The CDR3 DNA follows: TGTGCCATCAGGATCAGCGGGAGCTTGGACTACGAGCAGTACTTC. Its protein is CAIRISGSLDYEQYF.